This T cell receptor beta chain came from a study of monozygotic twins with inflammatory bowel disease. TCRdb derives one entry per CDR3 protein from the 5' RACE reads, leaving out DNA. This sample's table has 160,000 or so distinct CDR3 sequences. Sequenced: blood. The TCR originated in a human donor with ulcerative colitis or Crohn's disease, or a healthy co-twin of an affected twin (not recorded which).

Here the CDR3 reads CASSLRSTGLFF. This rearrangement joins TRBV7-9 to TRBJ1-4; TCRdb proposes TRBD1, but this gene call is untestable without DNA. The CDR3 is 12 residues long. Germline CDR1 reads SEHNR; CDR2 reads FQNEAQ (reference sequence). The variable domain in full, with the rest retrieved from reference TRBV7-9 and TRBJ1-4, is DTGVSQNPRHKITKRGQNVTFRCDPISEHNRLYWYRQTLGQGPEFLTYFQNEAQLEKSRLLSDRFSAERPKGSFSTLEIQRTEQGDSAMYLCASSLRSTGLFFGSGTQLSVL.